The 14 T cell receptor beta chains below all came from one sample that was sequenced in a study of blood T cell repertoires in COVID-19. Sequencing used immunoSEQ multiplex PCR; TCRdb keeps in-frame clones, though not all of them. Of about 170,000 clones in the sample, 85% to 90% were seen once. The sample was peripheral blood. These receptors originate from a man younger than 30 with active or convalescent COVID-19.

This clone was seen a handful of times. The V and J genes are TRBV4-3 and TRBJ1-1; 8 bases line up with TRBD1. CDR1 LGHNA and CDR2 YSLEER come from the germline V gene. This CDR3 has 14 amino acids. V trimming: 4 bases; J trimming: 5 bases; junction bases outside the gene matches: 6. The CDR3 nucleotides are TGCGCCAGCAGCCTGCGGACAGGGCGGACTGAAGCTTTCTTT. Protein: CASSLRTGRTEAFF.

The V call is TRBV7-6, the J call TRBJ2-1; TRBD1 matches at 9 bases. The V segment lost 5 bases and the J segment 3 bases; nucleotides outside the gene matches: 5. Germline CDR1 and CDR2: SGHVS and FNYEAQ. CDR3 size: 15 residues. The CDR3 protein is CASSPDRGLYNEQFF. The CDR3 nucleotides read TGTGCCAGCAGCCCGGACAGGGGACTCTACAATGAGCAGTTCTTC.

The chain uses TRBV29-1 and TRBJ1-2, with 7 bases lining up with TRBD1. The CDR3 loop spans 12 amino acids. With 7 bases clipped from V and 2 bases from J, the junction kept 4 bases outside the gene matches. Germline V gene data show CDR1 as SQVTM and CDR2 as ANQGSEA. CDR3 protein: CSASTGNYGYTF. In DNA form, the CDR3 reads TGCAGCGCCTCGACAGGGAACTATGGCTACACCTTC. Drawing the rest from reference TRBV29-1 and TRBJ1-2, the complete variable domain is SAVISQKPSRDICQRGTSLTIQCQVDSQVTMMFWYRQQPGQSLTLIATANQGSEATYESGFVIDKFPISRPNLTFSTLTVSNMSPEDSSIYLCSASTGNYGYTFGSGTRLTVV.

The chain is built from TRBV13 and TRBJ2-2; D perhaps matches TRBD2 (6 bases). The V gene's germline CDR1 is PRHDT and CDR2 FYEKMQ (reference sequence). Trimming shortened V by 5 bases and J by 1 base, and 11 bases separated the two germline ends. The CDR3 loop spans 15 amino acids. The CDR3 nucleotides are TGTGCCAGCAGCCCAAGCGGGTTGAACACCGGGGAGCTGTTTTTT. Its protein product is CASSPSGLNTGELFF.

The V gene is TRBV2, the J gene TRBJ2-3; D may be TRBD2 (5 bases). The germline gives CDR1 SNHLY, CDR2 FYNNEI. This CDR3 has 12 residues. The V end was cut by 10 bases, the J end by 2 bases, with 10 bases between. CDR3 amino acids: CANRRDTDTQYF. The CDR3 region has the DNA TGTGCCAACCGACGGGACACAGATACGCAGTATTTT.

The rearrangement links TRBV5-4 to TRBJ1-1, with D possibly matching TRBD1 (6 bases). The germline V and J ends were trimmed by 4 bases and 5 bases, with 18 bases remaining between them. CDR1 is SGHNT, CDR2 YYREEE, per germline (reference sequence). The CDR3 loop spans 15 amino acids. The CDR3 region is CASSQRGAAGTEAFF. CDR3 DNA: TGTGCCAGCAGCCAGCGGGGGGCAGCAGGAACTGAAGCTTTCTTT. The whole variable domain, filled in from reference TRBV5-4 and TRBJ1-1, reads ETGVTQSPTHLIKTRGQQVTLRCSSQSGHNTVSWYQQALGQGPQFIFQYYREEENGRGNFPPRFSGLQFPNYSSELNVNALELDDSALYLCASSQRGAAGTEAFFGQGTRLTVV.

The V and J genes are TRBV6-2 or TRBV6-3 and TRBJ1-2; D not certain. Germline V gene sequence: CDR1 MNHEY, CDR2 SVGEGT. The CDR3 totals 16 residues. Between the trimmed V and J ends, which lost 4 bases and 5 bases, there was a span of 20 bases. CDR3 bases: TGTGCCAGCAGTTCCCGAGGTTTTCGGACTGCATATGGCTACACCTTC. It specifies CASSSRGFRTAYGYTF.

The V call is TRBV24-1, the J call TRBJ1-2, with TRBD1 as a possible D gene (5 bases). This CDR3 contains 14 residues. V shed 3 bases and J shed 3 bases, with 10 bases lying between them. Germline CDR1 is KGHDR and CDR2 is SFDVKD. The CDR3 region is CATSDVQEDYGYTF. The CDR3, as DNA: TGTGCCACCAGTGATGTACAGGAAGACTATGGCTACACCTTC.

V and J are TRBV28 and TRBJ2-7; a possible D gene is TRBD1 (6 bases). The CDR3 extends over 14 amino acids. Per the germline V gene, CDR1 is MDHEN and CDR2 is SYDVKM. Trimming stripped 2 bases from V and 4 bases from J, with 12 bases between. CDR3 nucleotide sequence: TGTGCCAGCAGTTTACTTGGCAGGGGATACGAGCAGTACGTC. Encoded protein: CASSLLGRGYEQYV.

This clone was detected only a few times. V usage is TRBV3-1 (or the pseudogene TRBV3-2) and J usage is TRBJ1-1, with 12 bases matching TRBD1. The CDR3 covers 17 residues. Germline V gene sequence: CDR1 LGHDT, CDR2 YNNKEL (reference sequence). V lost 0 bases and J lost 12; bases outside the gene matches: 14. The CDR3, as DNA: TGTGCCAGCAGCCAAGATCCTTATCCGGGACAGGGGGCGATGACTTTCTTT. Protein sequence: CASSQDPYPGQGAMTFF.

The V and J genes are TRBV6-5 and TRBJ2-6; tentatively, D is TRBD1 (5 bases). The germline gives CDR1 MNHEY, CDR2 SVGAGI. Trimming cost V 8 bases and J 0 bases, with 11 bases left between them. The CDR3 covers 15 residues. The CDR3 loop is CASSAGFSGANVLTF. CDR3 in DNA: TGTGCCAGCTCAGCAGGGTTCTCTGGGGCCAACGTCCTGACTTTC.

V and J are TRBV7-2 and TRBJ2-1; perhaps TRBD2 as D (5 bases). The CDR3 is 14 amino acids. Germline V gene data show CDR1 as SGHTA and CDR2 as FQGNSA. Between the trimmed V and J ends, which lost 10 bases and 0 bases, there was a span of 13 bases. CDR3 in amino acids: CATLQRPSYNEQFF. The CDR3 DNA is TGTGCCACGCTACAGCGGCCCTCCTACAATGAGCAGTTCTTC.

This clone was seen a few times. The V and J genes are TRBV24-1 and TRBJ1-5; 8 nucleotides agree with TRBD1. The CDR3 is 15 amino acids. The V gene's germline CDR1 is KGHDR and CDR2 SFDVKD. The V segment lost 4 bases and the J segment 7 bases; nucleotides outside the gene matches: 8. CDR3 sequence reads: CATSDRTGSLQPQHF. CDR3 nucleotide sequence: TGTGCCACCAGTGACAGGACAGGGTCACTCCAGCCCCAGCATTTT.

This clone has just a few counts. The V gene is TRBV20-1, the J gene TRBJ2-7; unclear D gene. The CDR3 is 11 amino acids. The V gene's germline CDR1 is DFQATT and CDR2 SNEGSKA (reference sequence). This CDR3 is CSPSNFYEQYV. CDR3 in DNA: TGCAGCCCCTCAAACTTCTACGAGCAGTACGTC.